The rows below give T cell receptor beta chains drawn from one sample of a study of PD-L1 blockade in urothelial cancer. TCRdb's table, derived via immunoSEQ multiplex PCR, lists solely in-frame clones and lacks some. The sample includes roughly 67,000 clones, around 85% of them seen just once. Sequencing used PBMCs, obtained around atezolizumab (anti-PD-L1) treatment. These receptors all stem from a man aged 60-69 years with urothelial cancer. The CDR3 runs from the conserved cysteine through the conserved F or W. D genes are given only for firm matches. Only some rows state a clone size, as once, few, many or a class for expanded clones.

>15|TRBV11-1|-|TRBJ2-3|TRBD2
TGTGCCAGCAGCTTATCGGGGGGGGAGACAGATACGCAGTATTTT
CASSLSGGETDTQYF
>14|TRBV7-9|-|TRBJ2-1|-
TGTGCCAGCAGCTTAGGACGGGGGTTTAATGAGCAGTTCTTC
CASSLGRGFNEQFF
>14|TRBV4-1|-|TRBJ1-1|-
TGCGCCAGCAGCCAAGTAAACGGGAACACTGAAGCTTTCTTT
CASSQVNGNTEAFF
>15|TRBV7-9|-|TRBJ1-1|TRBD1
TGTGCCAGCAGCTTAGGACAGGGGGACGCCACTGAAGCTTTCTTT
CASSLGQGDATEAFF
>14|TRBV9|-|TRBJ2-3|-
TGTGCCAGCAGCGTAGAGCCAGGGATGGATACGCAGTATTTT
CASSVEPGMDTQYF
>16|TRBV4-2|-|TRBJ2-3|TRBD2
TGTGCCAGCAGCCTAGGGGGTAGCGGGGATAAAGATACGCAGTATTTT
CASSLGGSGDKDTQYF
>13|TRBV7-8|-|TRBJ2-3|TRBD2
TGTGCCAGCAGCTTAACTAGCGGGGGATGGCAGTATTTT
CASSLTSGGWQYF
>18|TRBV19|-|TRBJ2-4|TRBD2
TGTGCCAGTAGTATCCCCACTAGCGGGGGGGCGATTCGAAACATTCAGTACTTC
CASSIPTSGGAIRNIQYF
>14|TRBV6-5|-|TRBJ1-6|-
TGTGCCAGCAGCCGGGACATCGTCCGTTCACCCCTCCACTTT
CASSRDIVRSPLHF
>14|TRBV2|-|TRBJ1-2|-
TGTGCCAGCAGGGATGGGAGGGGTGGTAAGGGCTACACCTTC
CASRDGRGGKGYTF
>14|TRBV30|few|TRBJ1-2|-
TGTGCCTGGAGTGTAATGTGGGCAGACTATGGCTACACCTTC
CAWSVMWADYGYTF
>15|TRBV6-6|-|TRBJ1-4|-
TGTGCCAGCAGTTCCACAGGGTCAACTAATGAAAAACTGTTTTTT
CASSSTGSTNEKLFF
>15|TRBV11-2|-|TRBJ1-6|-
TGTGCCAGCAGCTTAAGAGGCCGGGAAAATTCACCCCTCCACTTT
CASSLRGRENSPLHF
>13|TRBV5-4|-|TRBJ1-1|-
TGTGCCAGCAGCTTCCAGACAGCCACTGAAGCTTTCTTT
CASSFQTATEAFF
>13|TRBV7-2|few|TRBJ1-5|-
TGTGCCAGCAGCCCAGCGGGGGATCAGCCCCAGCATTTT
CASSPAGDQPQHF
>14|TRBV19|once|TRBJ2-7|-
TGTGCCAGTAGTCCTCGCGTTGGACTGGACGAGCAGTACTTC
CASSPRVGLDEQYF
>16|TRBV28|-|TRBJ1-1|-
TGTGCCAGCAGCCTCCCGGGACAAAGAGTGAACACTGAAGCTTTCTTT
CASSLPGQRVNTEAFF
>13|TRBV10-3|-|TRBJ2-2|TRBD2
TGTGCCGTACGGGAGGAGAACACCGGGGAGCTGTTTTTT
CAVREENTGELFF
>14|TRBV7-6|-|TRBJ1-2|-
TGTGCCAGCAGCTCCCTCCCAGGGGCCTATGGCTACACCTTC
CASSSLPGAYGYTF
>14|TRBV19|-|TRBJ1-5|-
TGTGCCAGTAGAACGGGGGGTAGCAATCAGCCCCAGCATTTT
CASRTGGSNQPQHF
>15|TRBV19|-|TRBJ2-5|TRBD1
TGTGCCAGTAGTATAGGGCGACAGGGGACGGAGACCCAGTACTTC
CASSIGRQGTETQYF
>15|TRBV25-1|-|TRBJ2-2|TRBD1
TGTGCCAGCAGTGAATATTCAGGGGGCCCCGGGGAGCTGTTTTTT
CASSEYSGGPGELFF
>14|TRBV4-3|-|TRBJ1-2|-
TGCGCCAGCAGCCATTCGGAGGCTTCGGGCGGCTACACCTTC
CASSHSEASGGYTF
>16|TRBV15|few|TRBJ2-2|-
TGTGCCACCAGCAGAGATTGGGCAGGTGGCACCGGGGAGCTGTTTTTT
CATSRDWAGGTGELFF
>17|TRBV7-4|-|TRBJ2-7|TRBD2
TGTGCCAGCAGCTTAGGAGTTAGCGGGGCACGAACAGGCGAGCAGTACTTC
CASSLGVSGARTGEQYF
>13|TRBV7-2|few|TRBJ1-5|-
TGTGCCAGCAGCAACAGGGAAAATCAGCCCCAGCATTTT
CASSNRENQPQHF
>14|TRBV7-9|-|TRBJ2-2|-
TGTGCCAGCAGCAAGCGTGAGTCGACCGGGGAGCTGTTTTTT
CASSKRESTGELFF
>14|TRBV18|-|TRBJ1-6|TRBD1
TGTGCCAGCTCCTCACAGGGGGCTAGTTCACCCCTCCACTTT
CASSSQGASSPLHF
>14|TRBV4-2|-|TRBJ1-4|TRBD1
TGTGCCAGCAGCGGGGACAGGGATGCTGAAAAACTGTTTTTT
CASSGDRDAEKLFF
>18|TRBV7-9|-|TRBJ2-2|-
TGTGCCAGCAGCTTTCGGATTGGTTGGGGTGAGGGCACCGGGGAGCTGTTTTTT
CASSFRIGWGEGTGELFF
>17|TRBV7-8|-|TRBJ2-7|TRBD2
TGTGCCAGCAGCCTACTGGCGCTAGCGGGGGGGTCCTACGAGCAGTACTTC
CASSLLALAGGSYEQYF